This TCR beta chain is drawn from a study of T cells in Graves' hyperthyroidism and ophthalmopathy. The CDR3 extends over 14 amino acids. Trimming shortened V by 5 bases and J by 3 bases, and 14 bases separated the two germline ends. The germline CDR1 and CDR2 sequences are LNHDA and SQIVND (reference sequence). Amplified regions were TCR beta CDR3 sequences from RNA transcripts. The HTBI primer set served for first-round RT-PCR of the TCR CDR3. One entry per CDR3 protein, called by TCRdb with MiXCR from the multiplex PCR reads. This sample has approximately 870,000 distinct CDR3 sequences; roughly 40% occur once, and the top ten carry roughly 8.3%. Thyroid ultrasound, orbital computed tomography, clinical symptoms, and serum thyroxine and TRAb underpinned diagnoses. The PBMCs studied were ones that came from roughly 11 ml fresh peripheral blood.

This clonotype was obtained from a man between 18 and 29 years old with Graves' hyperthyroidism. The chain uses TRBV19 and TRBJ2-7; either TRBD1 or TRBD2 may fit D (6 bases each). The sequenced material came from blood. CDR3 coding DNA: TGTGCCAGTAGTCCGGGGGCCGGGGGCTACGAGCAGTACTTC. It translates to CASSPGAGGYEQYF.